Reported below is one T cell receptor beta chain. The data are from a study of blood T cell repertoires in COVID-19. The overall study: The origin of the acute and convalescent COVID-19 samples was the United States, Italy and Spain. T cells, B-cell-depleted T cells, or PBMCs supplied cDNA or gDNA.

As processed by the authors: How many nucleated cells were present was estimated from reference gene primer amplification. Repertoires were generated with immunoSEQ multiplex PCR, while TCRdb's copy carries only in-frame clones and drops some. The V and J calls and clone size are taken from that table; D and trimming were inferred from the DNA. The table lists about 380,000 clones, 81% of them singletons. The CDR3 contains 14 residues. The germline V gene has CDR1 LGHNT and CDR2 FRNRAP. The V and J ends lost 5 bases and 7 bases respectively, with 15 bases between them. This rearrangement joins TRBV12-5 to TRBJ2-1, with D perhaps TRBD1 (6 bases). The sequencing input was peripheral blood. The sequence derives from a human donor with acute or convalescent COVID-19. The donor label of this sample is uncertain. CDR3 DNA sequence: TGTGCTAGTGGTCCGGGACAACTGACTAATGAGCAGTTCTTC. This sequence encodes CASGPGQLTNEQFF.